This T cell receptor beta chain was profiled in a study of memory CD4+ T cells and cytomegalovirus serostatus. The sort gate was single viable CD3+CD4+CD8-CD45RO+ cells for memory CD4+ T cells. This CDR3 region has 11 residues. The ends were cut back, 7 bases at V and 2 bases at J, with 5 bases in the middle. The germline CDR1 and CDR2 sequences are LNHDA and SQIVND (reference sequence). Assay used: immunoSEQ multiplex PCR; TCRdb lists only in-frame clones, some missing. The sample holds about 59,000 clones, about 81% seen once. This rearrangement joins TRBV19 to TRBJ1-1; no reliable D call. The sequenced sample was memory CD4+ T cells from blood. This receptor was identified in an adult in good health and CMV-seronegative. This chain's CDR3 is CASTQNTEAFF. The CDR3 region has the DNA TGTGCCAGTACTCAAAACACTGAAGCTTTCTTT.